The clone carrying this TCR beta chain was detected once. Its antigen is currently unknown. Losses at the gene ends were 1 base for V and 6 bases for J; bases not matched to a gene: 2. The CDR3 spans 15 residues. Germline V gene lookup returns CDR1 SGHRS and CDR2 YFSETQ. The data stem from a study of cytomegalovirus exposure and HLA in healthy donors. Study-wide results and limits: A later analysis linked a missense DCLRE1C variant to TCR beta V- and J-gene trimming. The CMV antigen specificity of a few CMV-associated chains was confirmed through in vitro analysis. Later, an analysis showed that TCR beta chains associated with HLA were more clonally expanded than others that were equally common.

60 Vbeta and 13 Jbeta primers were used in PCR. Produced via immunoSEQ multiplex PCR; TCRdb's table is partial and in-frame only. This table holds about 120,000 clones, over 80% found once. The J gene is TRBJ2-3, the V gene TRBV5-1; 13 nucleotides match TRBD2. Sequencing was performed on PBMCs. This clonotype was obtained from a man aged 50 to 59 in good health and CMV-seronegative. CDR3 amino acids: CASSLLTSGRDTQYF. The CDR3 DNA reads as TGCGCCAGCAGCTTGTTGACTAGCGGGAGGGATACGCAGTATTTT.